The following is a TCR beta chain sequence with its context. Its target is unknown. These data are taken from a study of blood T cells in healthy people across ages. Trimming pared 0 bases from V and 1 base from J, leaving 14 bases between. The CDR3 has 16 amino acids. Germline loops: CDR1 DFQATT, CDR2 SNEGSKA (reference sequence). It was with a sample-barcoded 5' primer and a J-beta primer mix that a second PCR of roughly 7 to 12 cycles was run. TCRdb re-called the 5' RACE reads through MiXCR, storing one row per CDR3 protein. The repertoire holds approximately 810,000 distinct CDR3 sequences, with roughly 34% as singletons. Study results and caveats: Estimated diversity across one million T cells was deemed an underestimate. Age brought a roughly linear fall in TCR beta diversity measured per million T cells. Among long-lived donors, naive CD4+ cells were more numerous and diversity higher than in aged donors. Unsorted PBMC material precluded a definitive naive versus antigen-experienced comparison.

The chain is built from TRBV20-1 and TRBJ2-3, with a tentative D call TRBD1 (6 bases). This TCR derives from a man younger than 30 in good health. The specimen sequenced was blood. CDR3: CSARDPRGWGTDTQYF. CDR3 in DNA: TGCAGTGCTAGAGATCCCAGGGGTTGGGGCACAGATACGCAGTATTTT.